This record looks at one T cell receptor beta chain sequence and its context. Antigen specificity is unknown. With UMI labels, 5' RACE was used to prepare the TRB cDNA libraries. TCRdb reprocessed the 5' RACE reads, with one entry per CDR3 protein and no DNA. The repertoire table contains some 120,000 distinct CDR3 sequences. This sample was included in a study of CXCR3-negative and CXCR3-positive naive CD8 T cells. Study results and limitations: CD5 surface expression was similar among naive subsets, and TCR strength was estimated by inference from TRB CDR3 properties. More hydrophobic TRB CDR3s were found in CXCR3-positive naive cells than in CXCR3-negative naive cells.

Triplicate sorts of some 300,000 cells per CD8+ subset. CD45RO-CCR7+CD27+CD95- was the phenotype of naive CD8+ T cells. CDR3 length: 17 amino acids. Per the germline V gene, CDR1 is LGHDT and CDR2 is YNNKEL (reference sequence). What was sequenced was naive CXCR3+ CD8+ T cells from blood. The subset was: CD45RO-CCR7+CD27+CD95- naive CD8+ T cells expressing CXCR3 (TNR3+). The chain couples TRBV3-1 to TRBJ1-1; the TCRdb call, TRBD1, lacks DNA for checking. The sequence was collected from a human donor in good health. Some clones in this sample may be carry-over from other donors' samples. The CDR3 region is CASSPDRYIGADTEAFF.